The rows below give T cell receptor beta chains drawn from one sample of a study of T cell changes during pregnancy in multiple sclerosis. The method was immunoSEQ multiplex PCR; TCRdb's version includes in-frame clones alone and lacks a portion of them. Of roughly 32,000 clones in the sample, around 92% were seen once. This specimen was CD8+ T cells from peripheral blood mononuclear cells, taken in the second trimester of pregnancy. The receptors were sampled from a female donor in good health, enrolled as a control in a pregnancy study. Each CDR3 is given with its conserved first and last residue. The order of the fields is J gene, D gene, CDR3 length, clone size, V gene, CDR3 DNA, CDR3 protein. The D gene is left open where the match is weak. Clone size, where shown, is once, few, many, or a class for clones that have expanded.

j_gene: TRBJ1-1; d_gene: TRBD1; len: 15; abundance: NA; v_gene: TRBV7-6; CDR3nt: TGTGCCAGCAGCCCCGGGACAGGGTCTTTCACTGAAGCTTTCTTT; CDR3aa: CASSPGTGSFTEAFF
j_gene: TRBJ2-1; d_gene: NA; len: 12; abundance: once; v_gene: TRBV27; CDR3nt: TGTGCCAGCAGTCCGGGGTTCAATGAGCAGTTCTTC; CDR3aa: CASSPGFNEQFF
j_gene: TRBJ2-7; d_gene: TRBD1; len: 14; abundance: NA; v_gene: TRBV7-9; CDR3nt: TGTGCCAGCAGCTGGGGGACAGCTTCCTACGAGCAGTACTTC; CDR3aa: CASSWGTASYEQYF
j_gene: TRBJ2-3; d_gene: TRBD2; len: 16; abundance: NA; v_gene: TRBV5-4; CDR3nt: TGTGCCATCCAGCTTCTTAGCGGGGTTAATCCAGATACGCAGTATTTT; CDR3aa: CAIQLLSGVNPDTQYF
j_gene: TRBJ1-2; d_gene: NA; len: 15; abundance: NA; v_gene: TRBV4-2; CDR3nt: TGTGCCAGCAGCCCAAATCCGGGATATAACTATGGCTACACCTTC; CDR3aa: CASSPNPGYNYGYTF
j_gene: TRBJ1-3; d_gene: NA; len: 16; abundance: NA; v_gene: TRBV5-6; CDR3nt: TGTGCCAGCAGCTTGGCAGGGGCGTTGACTGGAAACACCATATATTTT; CDR3aa: CASSLAGALTGNTIYF
j_gene: TRBJ1-2; d_gene: NA; len: 14; abundance: NA; v_gene: TRBV27; CDR3nt: TGTGCCAGCAGTTTAATGTTCAGTAACTATGGCTACACCTTC; CDR3aa: CASSLMFSNYGYTF
j_gene: TRBJ1-1; d_gene: TRBD1; len: 14; abundance: NA; v_gene: TRBV6-6; CDR3nt: TGTGCCAGCAGTTACGGGACAGTGAACACTGAAGCTTTCTTT; CDR3aa: CASSYGTVNTEAFF
j_gene: TRBJ2-5; d_gene: TRBD1; len: 13; abundance: NA; v_gene: TRBV7-9; CDR3nt: TGTGCCAGCAGCCGGGACAGGCAAGAGACCCAGTACTTC; CDR3aa: CASSRDRQETQYF
j_gene: TRBJ2-7; d_gene: NA; len: 15; abundance: NA; v_gene: TRBV16; CDR3nt: TGTGCCAGCAGCCAATTCGGGGAATACTCCTACGAGCAGTACTTC; CDR3aa: CASSQFGEYSYEQYF
j_gene: TRBJ2-3; d_gene: TRBD2; len: 17; abundance: NA; v_gene: TRBV27; CDR3nt: TGTGCCAGCAGTTCCAAGGTAGCGGGGGGGCTCGGAGATACGCAGTATTTT; CDR3aa: CASSSKVAGGLGDTQYF